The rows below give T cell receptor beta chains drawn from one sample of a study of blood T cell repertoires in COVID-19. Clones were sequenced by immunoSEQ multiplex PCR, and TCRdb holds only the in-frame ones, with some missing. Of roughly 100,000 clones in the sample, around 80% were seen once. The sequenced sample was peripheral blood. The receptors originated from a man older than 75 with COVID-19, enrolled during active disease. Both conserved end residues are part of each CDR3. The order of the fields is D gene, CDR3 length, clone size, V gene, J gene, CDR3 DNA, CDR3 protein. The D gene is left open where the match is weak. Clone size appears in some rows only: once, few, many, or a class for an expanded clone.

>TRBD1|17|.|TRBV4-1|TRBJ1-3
TGCGCCAGCAGCCAGGGGACAGGGCCCCTCTCTGGAAACACCATATATTTT
CASSQGTGPLSGNTIYF
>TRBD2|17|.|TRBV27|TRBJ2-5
TGTGCCAGCAGTTTCCGAGGTGCTGCTAGCGGGGTAGAGACCCAGTACTTC
CASSFRGAASGVETQYF
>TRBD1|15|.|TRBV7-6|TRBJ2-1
TGTGCCAGCAGCTTTGGGACAGGGGACTACAATGAGCAGTTCTTC
CASSFGTGDYNEQFF
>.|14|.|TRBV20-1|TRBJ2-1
TGCAGTGCTAGTCGTGGACTAACCTACAATGAGCAGTTCTTC
CSASRGLTYNEQFF
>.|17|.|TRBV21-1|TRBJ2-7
TGTGCCAGCAGTCCACTAGCGGGAGGGACCTCGGCCTACGAGCAGTACTTC
CASSPLAGGTSAYEQYF
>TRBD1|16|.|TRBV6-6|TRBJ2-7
TGTGCCAGCAGTTACTCCTCGGGACAGAGTACCTACGAGCAGTACTTC
CASSYSSGQSTYEQYF
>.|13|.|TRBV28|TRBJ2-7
TGTGCCAGCAGCATAACACTAGTCAACGAGCAGTACTTC
CASSITLVNEQYF
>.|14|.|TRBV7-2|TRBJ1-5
TGTGCCAGCAGCGGACAGAATAGCAATCAGCCCCAGCATTTT
CASSGQNSNQPQHF
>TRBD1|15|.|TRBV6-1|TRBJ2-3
TGTGCCAGCAGTGAACCTGGACAGGGCACAGATACGCAGTATTTT
CASSEPGQGTDTQYF
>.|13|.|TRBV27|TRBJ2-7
TGTGCCATTAAAGGAACGGGAATAAACGAGCAGTACTTC
CAIKGTGINEQYF
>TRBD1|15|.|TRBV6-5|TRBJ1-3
TGTGCCAGCAGTTTAGGGGGCAGGCCTGGAAACACCATATATTTT
CASSLGGRPGNTIYF
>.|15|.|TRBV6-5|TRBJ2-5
TGTGCCAGCAGTTACTCGATATCCAGGGGAGAGACCCAGTACTTC
CASSYSISRGETQYF
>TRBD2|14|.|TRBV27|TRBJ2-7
TGTGCCAGCAGTTTGAGCGGGATGGGGTACGAGCAGTACTTC
CASSLSGMGYEQYF
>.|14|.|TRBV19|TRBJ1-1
TGTGCCAGTGGGACTCAGGGAACGAACACTGAAGCTTTCTTT
CASGTQGTNTEAFF
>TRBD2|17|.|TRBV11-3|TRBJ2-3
TGTGCCAGCAGCTTAGATAAAACTGCGGGAGGCGAAGATACGCAGTATTTT
CASSLDKTAGGEDTQYF
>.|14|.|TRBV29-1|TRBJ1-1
TGCAGCGTTGAATATTCGGCCCGGAGGACTGAAGCTTTCTTT
CSVEYSARRTEAFF
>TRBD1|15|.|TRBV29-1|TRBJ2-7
TGCAGCGTCTACGCTTGGGACAGGGGTCAGTACGAGCAGTACTTC
CSVYAWDRGQYEQYF
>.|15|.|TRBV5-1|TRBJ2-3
TGCGCCAGCAGCTTGCTTTTAGCTAACACAGATACGCAGTATTTT
CASSLLLANTDTQYF
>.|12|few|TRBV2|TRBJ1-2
TGTGCCAGCAGTGATACGTATAGTGGCTACACCTTC
CASSDTYSGYTF
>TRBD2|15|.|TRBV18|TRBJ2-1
TGTGCCAGCTCCGTAGCGGGAGGAAACTACAATGAGCAGTTCTTC
CASSVAGGNYNEQFF
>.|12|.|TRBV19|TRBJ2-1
TGTGCCAGTAGTATCCTTTCAGGTGAGCAGTTCTTC
CASSILSGEQFF
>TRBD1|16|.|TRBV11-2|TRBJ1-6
TGTGCCAGCAGCGGGTGGGGGACAGGGGAGAATTCACCCCTCCACTTT
CASSGWGTGENSPLHF
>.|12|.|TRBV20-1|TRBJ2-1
TGCAGTGCTAGTGCTGGGGCGGAGGAGCAGTTCTTC
CSASAGAEEQFF
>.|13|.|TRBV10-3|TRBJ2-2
TGTGCCATCAGTGAGCAGGACAGCGGGGAGCTGTTTTTT
CAISEQDSGELFF
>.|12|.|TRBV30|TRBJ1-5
TGTGCCTGGGACAGTTCTAATCAGCCCCAGCATTTT
CAWDSSNQPQHF
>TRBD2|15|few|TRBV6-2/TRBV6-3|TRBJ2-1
TGTGCCAGCAGTTACGGACTAGGTCCTGGCAATGAGCAGTTCTTC
CASSYGLGPGNEQFF
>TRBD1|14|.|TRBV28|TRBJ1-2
TGTGCCAGCAGTTGGACAGGGGGCGACTATGGCTACACCTTC
CASSWTGGDYGYTF
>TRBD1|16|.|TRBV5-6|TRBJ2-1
TGTGCCAGCAGTTATGGGACAGGGACCGCGGACAATGAGCAGTTCTTC
CASSYGTGTADNEQFF
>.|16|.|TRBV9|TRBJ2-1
TGTGCCAGCAGCGTAGACAACCGGGAGACGCACAATGAGCAGTTCTTC
CASSVDNRETHNEQFF
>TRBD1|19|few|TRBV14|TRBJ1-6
TGTGCCAGCAGCCAAGAACCGGGGACAGGAGACTCCTATAATTCACCCCTCCACTTT
CASSQEPGTGDSYNSPLHF
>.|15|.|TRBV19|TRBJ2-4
TGTGCCAGTAGTATAGATCGAGCAGCGACGGGGAGTCAGTACTTC
CASSIDRAATGSQYF
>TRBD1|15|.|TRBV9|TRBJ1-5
TGTGCCAGCAGCCCTGGGGACAGGGGGAATCAGCCCCAGCATTTT
CASSPGDRGNQPQHF
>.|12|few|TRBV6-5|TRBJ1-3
TGTGCCACCCAGGGAGGCGGAAACACCATATATTTT
CATQGGGNTIYF
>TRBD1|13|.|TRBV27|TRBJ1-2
TGTGCCAGCAGCCCTGGACAGGAACGTGGCTACACCTTC
CASSPGQERGYTF
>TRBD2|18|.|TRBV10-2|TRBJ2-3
TGCGCCAGCAGTGAGTACCCTTCTAGCGGGGGTAGCACAGATACGCAGTATTTT
CASSEYPSSGGSTDTQYF
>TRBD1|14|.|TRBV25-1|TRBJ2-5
TGTGCCAGCAGTGCAGCCGGGACAGTGGAGACCCAGTACTTC
CASSAAGTVETQYF
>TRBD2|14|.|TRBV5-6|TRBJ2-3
TGTGCCAGCAGCCCTCCTAGCGGTGGAGATACGCAGTATTTT
CASSPPSGGDTQYF
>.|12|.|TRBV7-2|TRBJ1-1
TGTGCCAGCAGCCCCCAGAAGACTGAAGCTTTCTTT
CASSPQKTEAFF
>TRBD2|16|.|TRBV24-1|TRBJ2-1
TGTGCCACCAGTGACCCGGGGACTAGCGGGAGAGATGAGCAGTTCTTC
CATSDPGTSGRDEQFF
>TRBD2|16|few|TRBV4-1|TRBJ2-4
TGCGCCAGCAGCCACCTCGCGGGAGTAGCCAAAAACATTCAGTACTTC
CASSHLAGVAKNIQYF
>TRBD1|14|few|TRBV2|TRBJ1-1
TGTGCCAGCAGCCTGGGACAGGGGAACACTGAAGCTTTCTTT
CASSLGQGNTEAFF
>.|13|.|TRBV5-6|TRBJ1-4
TGTGCCAGCAGCTCGAGAGGGGGGGGAGCACTGTTTTTT
CASSSRGGGALFF